The 25 T cell receptor beta chains in this list originate from one sample, sequenced in a study of T cell repertoires in cytomegalovirus infection. Their cognate antigens are unknown. TCRdb processed the reads anew with MiXCR; each CDR3 protein has one entry. The table has a few hundred thousand distinct CDR3 sequences, about 40% seen once. The source was cultured PBMCs, collected from culture after CMV antigen stimulation. The receptor set was obtained from a human donor in good health (CMV status not recorded). Some clones in this sample may be carry-over from other donors' samples.

J is TRBJ1-2 and V is TRBV20-1; D remains unclear. Germline CDR1 and CDR2: DFQATT and SNEGSKA (reference sequence). Trimming took 5 bases from V and 5 from J, leaving 6 bases between them. There are 10 residues in the CDR3. The CDR3 loop reads CSAARYGYTF. CDR3 in DNA: TGCAGTGCTGCTCGGTATGGCTACACCTTC.

The CDR3 here is CASSLSPDFAEAFF. In DNA, the CDR3 is TGTGCCAGCAGTTTATCCCCGGACTTTGCTGAAGCTTTCTTT. This rearrangement joins TRBV12-3 or TRBV12-4 to TRBJ1-1; D is ambiguous. This CDR3 has 14 amino acids. V lost 2 bases and J lost 6, with 13 bases in between.

This clonotype was recorded only once. This rearrangement joins TRBV6-1 to TRBJ2-1; D uncertain. The germline V gene has CDR1 MNHNS and CDR2 SASEGT. The CDR3 runs 17 residues. Trimming stripped 0 bases from V and 0 bases from J, with 12 bases between. DNA of the CDR3: TGTGCCAGCAGTGAAGCCCTATTGGCCGGCTCCTACAATGAGCAGTTCTTC. It encodes CASSEALLAGSYNEQFF.

This clonotype was picked up a small number of times. The V and J genes are TRBV7-2 and TRBJ1-3; D perhaps matches TRBD1 (6 bases). CDR3 length: 16 amino acids. With 5 bases removed from V and 0 bases from J, the gap between germline ends came to 14 bases. The germline gives CDR1 SGHTA, CDR2 FQGNSA. CDR3 sequence reads: CASSATGIISGNTIYF. DNA for the CDR3: TGTGCCAGCAGCGCTACAGGGATTATCTCTGGAAACACCATATATTTT.

The chain has TRBV11-2 and TRBJ2-5; 8 bases fit TRBD1. This CDR3 has 15 residues. Germline CDR1 is SGHAT and CDR2 is FQNNGV. The J segment lost 5 bases and the V segment lost 4 bases, leaving 9 bases of the junction unmatched. This CDR3 is CASSSLGTGGETQYF. The CDR3 nucleotides are TGTGCCAGCAGCTCCCTCGGGACAGGAGGGGAGACCCAGTACTTC.

This clonotype was seen more than once but under ten times. The genes are TRBV27 and TRBJ2-7; 10 positions match TRBD1. Germline assignment: CDR1 MNHEY and CDR2 SMNVEV (reference sequence). There are 15 residues in the CDR3. The J segment lost 4 bases and the V segment lost 2 bases, leaving 5 bases of the junction unmatched. The CDR3 region has the DNA TGTGCCAGCAGTTTACGTCGGGACAGGGGTTACGAGCAGTACTTC. Translated: CASSLRRDRGYEQYF.

This clonotype was seen more than once but under ten times. The chain carries TRBV24-1 and TRBJ2-7; D is perhaps TRBD2 (7 bases). The CDR3 has 15 amino acids. Germline CDR1 and CDR2: KGHDR and SFDVKD. Trimming cost V 4 bases and J 2 bases, with 14 bases left between them. The CDR3 protein is CATSEGGDTTYEQYF. CDR3 DNA sequence: TGTGCCACCAGTGAGGGAGGGGACACCACCTACGAGCAGTACTTC.

V gene TRBV5-1 combines with J gene TRBJ2-1; TRBD1 matches 11 bases. The V gene end was trimmed by 6 bases and the J gene end by 6 bases; junction bases not matched to a gene: 8. The germline V gene has CDR1 SGHRS and CDR2 YFSETQ. The CDR3 extends over 15 amino acids. CDR3 sequence reads: CASTRGQGVPNEQFF. The CDR3 DNA follows: TGCGCCAGCACCCGGGGACAGGGGGTTCCCAATGAGCAGTTCTTC.

This clonotype was detected a few times. This chain uses TRBV12-3 or TRBV12-4 with TRBJ1-1; a possible D gene is TRBD1 (6 bases). The CDR3 is 13 amino acids. The V and J ends lost 3 bases and 11 bases respectively, with 16 bases between them. This chain's CDR3 is CASSLGAGVGAFF. The CDR3 bases are TGTGCCAGCAGTTTGGGGGCTGGGGTTGGGGCTTTCTTT.

The rearrangement links TRBV7-2 to TRBJ1-4; no clear D. CDR1 and CDR2 from the germline V gene are SGHTA and FQGNSA. The CDR3 length is 14 residues. Trimming removed 0 bases from V and 8 bases from J, with 10 bases in between. The CDR3 is CASSLAFEGEKLFF. CDR3 DNA: TGTGCCAGCAGCTTAGCTTTCGAAGGCGAAAAACTGTTTTTT.

This clonotype occurred a few times. The DNA for the CDR3 is TGTGCCATCGAAGGGACAGGGAGTCACGAGCAGTACTTC. The encoded protein is CAIEGTGSHEQYF. The chain employs TRBV10-3 and TRBJ2-7; 9 nucleotides align to TRBD1. V lost 8 bases and J lost 5; bases outside the gene matches: 7. Germline-derived CDR1 and CDR2 are ENHRY and SYGVKD. This CDR3 is built from 13 residues.

CDR3 amino acids: CASSHGEADTQYF. CDR3 DNA sequence: TGTGCCAGCAGCCACGGGGAAGCAGATACGCAGTATTTT. The chain is built from TRBV7-2 and TRBJ2-3, with a weak D call TRBD2 (5 bases). This CDR3 contains 13 residues. The V and J ends lost 5 bases and 4 bases respectively, with 10 bases between them. Germline V gene lookup returns CDR1 SGHTA and CDR2 FQGNSA.

This chain uses TRBV20-1 with TRBJ1-6, with TRBD1 identical over 9 bases. Germline lookup yields CDR1 DFQATT and CDR2 SNEGSKA (reference sequence). This CDR3 comprises 16 residues. V trimming: 3 bases; J trimming: 8 bases; junction bases outside the gene matches: 11. DNA for the CDR3: TGCAGTGCTAGTCGGGACAGGGACGGGACCTATTCACCCCTCCACTTT. This translates into CSASRDRDGTYSPLHF.

CDR3 residues: CASNWGPGPAYEQYF. CDR3 sequence (DNA): TGTGCCAGCAACTGGGGACCGGGACCGGCCTACGAGCAGTACTTC. The chain employs TRBV12-3 or TRBV12-4 and TRBJ2-7; either TRBD1 or TRBD2 may fit D (5 bases each). The CDR3 extends over 15 amino acids. V was trimmed by 7 bases and J by 2 bases, leaving 18 bases between them.

This clonotype was counted ten times or more. The rearrangement uses TRBV6-2 or TRBV6-3 and TRBJ2-5, with TRBD2 matching 9 bases. V was pared by 5 bases and J by 3 bases, with 13 bases of the junction left unmatched. This CDR3 is 17 amino acids long. The germline CDR1 and CDR2 sequences are MNHEY and SVGEGT. CDR3 DNA: TGTGCCAGCAGTAAGGCCCTAGCGGGATGGCGGGAAGAGACCCAGTACTTC. It is translated as CASSKALAGWREETQYF.

V gene TRBV7-9 combines with J gene TRBJ2-3, with D perhaps TRBD1 (7 bases). V lost 1 base and J 2 bases, leaving 16 bases between the germline ends. The CDR3 covers 17 residues. From germline, CDR1 is SEHNR and CDR2 FQNEAQ (reference sequence). CDR3 loop: CASSLGWRDRSTDTQYF. The DNA for the CDR3 is TGTGCCAGCAGCTTAGGGTGGAGGGACAGATCCACAGATACGCAGTATTTT.

Ten or more counts support this clonotype. The chain uses TRBV7-2 and TRBJ1-5; D call uncertain. CDR1 is SGHTA, CDR2 FQGNSA, per germline. CDR3 length: 16 amino acids. V shed 5 bases and J shed 0 bases, with 14 bases lying between them. The CDR3 DNA is TGTGCCAGCAGCCCAACCTCGACCCTTAGCAATCAGCCCCAGCATTTT. It is translated as CASSPTSTLSNQPQHF.

The sample holds a few counts of this clonotype. The rearrangement uses TRBV20-1 and TRBJ2-1, with D possibly TRBD1 on 6 matching bases. Germline CDR1 is DFQATT and CDR2 is SNEGSKA (reference sequence). The length of the CDR3 is 13 residues. The germline V and J ends were trimmed by 5 bases and 5 bases, with 13 bases remaining between them. CDR3 sequence: CSAQGGIDNEQFF. CDR3 sequence (DNA): TGCAGTGCTCAAGGGGGAATCGACAATGAGCAGTTCTTC.

This sequence joins TRBV5-4 and TRBJ2-7; D not resolved. V lost 0 bases and J lost 11, with 12 bases in between. This CDR3 comprises 12 residues. The germline CDR1 and CDR2 sequences are SGHNT and YYREEE (reference sequence). This CDR3 is CASSLDKAREYF. DNA of the CDR3: TGTGCCAGCAGCTTGGATAAGGCTAGGGAGTACTTC.

V usage is TRBV5-4 and J usage is TRBJ2-3, with TRBD1 matching 8 bases. Germline CDR1 and CDR2: SGHNT and YYREEE (reference sequence). V was pared by 6 bases and J by 4 bases, with 7 bases of the junction left unmatched. CDR3 length: 14 residues. The CDR3 reads CASNDRGFADTQYF. The CDR3 DNA reads TGTGCCAGCAATGACAGGGGATTTGCAGATACGCAGTATTTT.

This CDR3 reads CASSQGSGGHSDTQYF. CDR3 coding DNA: TGTGCCAGCAGCCAAGGGTCGGGGGGGCACTCAGATACGCAGTATTTT. The rearrangement joins TRBV4-2 to TRBJ2-3, with 8 bases lining up with TRBD2. This CDR3 is 16 amino acids long. The junction had 7 bases not matched to a gene; V was cut back by 1 base and J by 4 bases. Germline-derived CDR1 and CDR2 are LGHNA and YNFKEQ.

The chain joins TRBV19 to TRBJ1-2, with D perhaps matching TRBD1 (6 bases). CDR3 size: 15 residues. Germline V gene data show CDR1 as LNHDA and CDR2 as SQIVND (reference sequence). Trimming stripped 6 bases from V and 4 bases from J, with 18 bases between. The CDR3 is CASRNPQGAFYGYTF. The CDR3 DNA reads TGTGCCAGTAGGAATCCACAGGGAGCCTTCTATGGCTACACCTTC.

The chain has TRBV11-2 and TRBJ2-1; a possible D gene is TRBD1 (6 bases). V shed 5 bases and J shed 6 bases, with 8 bases lying between them. Germline assignment: CDR1 SGHAT and CDR2 FQNNGV. The CDR3 length is 12 residues. The CDR3 bases are TGTGCCAGCAGCCAGGACAGCAATGAGCAGTTCTTC. Encoded protein: CASSQDSNEQFF. The whole variable domain, remainder taken from reference TRBV11-2 and TRBJ2-1, is EAGVAQSPRYKIIEKRQSVAFWCNPISGHATLYWYQQILGQGPKLLIQFQNNGVVDDSQLPKDRFSAERLKGVDSTLKIQPAKLEDSAVYLCASSQDSNEQFFGPGTRLTVL.

This chain links TRBV4-1 with TRBJ2-1; TRBD1 or TRBD2 may be the D gene (5 bases each). Per germline, CDR1 MGHRA and CDR2 YSYEKL. The V gene lost 4 bases and the J gene lost 2 bases, with 27 bases spanning the gap. The CDR3 is 20 amino acids. DNA of the CDR3: TGCGCCAGCAGCCGATCACCCCGGGACGGAGGACCTACCCCCTACAATGAGCAGTTCTTC. This encodes CASSRSPRDGGPTPYNEQFF.

This chain connects TRBV7-6 to TRBJ1-4; the match to TRBD1 covers 10 bases. CDR1 SGHVS and CDR2 FNYEAQ come from the germline V gene. There are 13 residues in the CDR3. Unmatched junction bases numbered 2, after V lost 5 bases and J lost 8 bases. CDR3: CASSPGQGEKLFF. The CDR3 bases are TGTGCCAGCAGCCCGGGACAGGGGGAAAAACTGTTTTTT. Full variable domain (rest looked up from reference TRBV7-6 and TRBJ1-4): GAGVSQSPRYKVTKRGQDVALRCDPISGHVSLYWYRQALGQGPEFLTYFNYEAQQDKSGLPNDRFSAERPEGSISTLTIQRTEQRDSAMYRCASSPGQGEKLFFGSGTQLSVL.